These 21 T cell receptor beta chains came from one sample sequenced in a study of blood T cell repertoires in COVID-19. Assay: immunoSEQ multiplex PCR; the TCRdb copy retains only in-frame clones and omits some. Of 65,000 to 95,000 clones in the sample, roughly 85% were seen once. Sequenced input: peripheral blood. These TCRs come from a man aged 30 to 39 with acute or convalescent COVID-19.

V is TRBV5-8 and J is TRBJ2-2; TRBD2 matches at 8 bases. In germline, CDR1 is SGHTS, CDR2 YDEGEE. There are 18 residues in the CDR3. V lost 1 base and J lost 6; bases outside the gene matches: 14. The CDR3 sequence is CASSLPFGGGARSGELFF. The CDR3 DNA is TGTGCCAGCAGCTTGCCCTTCGGGGGGGGCGCGCGGTCCGGGGAGCTGTTTTTT.

J is TRBJ2-7 and V is TRBV4-3; TRBD2 matches at 9 bases. V dropped 0 bases and J dropped 5; count of bases not matched to a gene: 5. Germline CDR1 and CDR2: LGHNA and YSLEER. The CDR3 is made up of 15 amino acids. Here the CDR3 DNA reads TGCGCCAGCAGCCAAGATTCTAGCGGGACCCACGAGCAGTACTTC. Protein product: CASSQDSSGTHEQYF.

The V and J genes are TRBV7-2 and TRBJ2-3; D is perhaps TRBD1 (5 bases). This CDR3 region has 12 residues. Deletions cut 6 bases from V and 4 bases from J, with 8 bases between. CDR1 is SGHTA and CDR2 is FQGNSA in the germline V gene. The CDR3 DNA reads TGTGCCAGCAGTCTAGGGGCAGATACGCAGTATTTT. Translating gives CASSLGADTQYF.

The V call is TRBV6-5, the J call TRBJ1-6, with TRBD1 matching over 8 bases. Germline values: CDR1 MNHEY, CDR2 SVGAGI. V shed 0 bases, J shed 10 bases, and the junction held 5 bases outside the gene matches. The CDR3 sequence is 15 residues long. The CDR3 DNA follows: TGTGCCAGCAGTTACTCGGAGACAGGGGACTCACCCCTCCACTTT. It codes for CASSYSETGDSPLHF.

This chain joins TRBV3-1 (or the pseudogene TRBV3-2) and TRBJ2-7; D remains ambiguous. Germline-derived CDR1 and CDR2 are LGHDT and YNNKEL (reference sequence). CDR3 length: 14 amino acids. V was cut by 1 base and J by 3 bases, with 10 bases left in between. The CDR3 region is CASSQGPQIYEQYF. CDR3 coding DNA: TGTGCCAGCAGCCAAGGCCCACAAATCTACGAGCAGTACTTC.

This clone came up once. The rearrangement joins TRBV6-1 to TRBJ1-2; 7 bases fit TRBD1. Looked up from germline, CDR1 is MNHNS and CDR2 is SASEGT. V dropped 4 bases and J dropped 5; count of bases not matched to a gene: 13. The CDR3 length is 16 residues. CDR3 residues: CASSGFTTGLGYGYTF. In nucleotides, the CDR3 is TGTGCCAGCAGTGGCTTTACGACAGGGCTCGGGTATGGCTACACCTTC.

This clone was picked up one time. The gene calls are TRBV28 and TRBJ1-6, with 8 bases lining up with TRBD1. The germline V gene has CDR1 MDHEN and CDR2 SYDVKM. CDR3 length: 16 residues. The trim removed 6 bases at V and 5 bases at J, leaving 9 bases unmatched. CDR3 in DNA: TGTGCCAGCAGACCCGACAGGGGACAGAATAATTCACCCCTCCACTTT. It translates to CASRPDRGQNNSPLHF.

The chain uses TRBV19 and TRBJ1-6; D is perhaps TRBD1 (6 bases). With 1 base removed from V and 10 bases from J, the gap between germline ends came to 14 bases. This CDR3 contains 15 residues. Germline V gene lookup returns CDR1 LNHDA and CDR2 SQIVND (reference sequence). The CDR3 region has the DNA TGTGCCAGTAGTATAGCCGTTGGGGACATCTCACCCCTCCACTTT. Residues: CASSIAVGDISPLHF. Full variable domain (remainder filled in from reference TRBV19 and TRBJ1-6): DGGITQSPKYLFRKEGQNVTLSCEQNLNHDAMYWYRQDPGQGLRLIYYSQIVNDFQKGDIAEGYSVSREKKESFPLTVTSAQKNPTAFYLCASSIAVGDISPLHFGNGTRLTVT.

The J gene is TRBJ2-7, the V gene TRBV5-1, with a weak D call TRBD1 (5 bases). Germline V CDR1 and CDR2: SGHRS, YFSETQ. This CDR3 region has 16 residues. Trimming left V 4 bases short and J 3 bases short, with 20 bases between. In nucleotides, the CDR3 is TGCGCCAGCAGCCAAAGGGGTAAACAAGCCGGCTACGAGCAGTACTTC. This codes for CASSQRGKQAGYEQYF.

V is TRBV7-8 and J is TRBJ1-4; 10 bases map to TRBD1. Trimming took 1 base from V and 6 from J; bases not matched to a gene: 8. CDR3 length: 17 residues. Germline loops: CDR1 SGHVS, CDR2 FQNEAQ. CDR3 nucleotide sequence: TGTGCCAGCAGCTTAGATGTGACAGGGGGCCTGGATGAAAAACTGTTTTTT. It specifies CASSLDVTGGLDEKLFF.

This clone was seen only a few times. The chain uses TRBV28 and TRBJ1-3; 11 nucleotides agree with TRBD1. The CDR3 totals 18 residues. J was trimmed by 0 bases and V by 2 bases; bases with no gene match: 6. Germline values: CDR1 MDHEN, CDR2 SYDVKM. DNA for the CDR3: TGTGCCAGCAGTTTAACCGGGACAGGGGGGTTCTCTGGAAACACCATATATTTT. Protein product: CASSLTGTGGFSGNTIYF.

The chain couples TRBV30 to TRBJ2-7; 8 positions match TRBD2. V dropped 0 bases and J dropped 3; count of bases not matched to a gene: 7. The CDR3 loop spans 15 amino acids. Germline lookup yields CDR1 GTSNPN and CDR2 SVGIG (reference sequence). The CDR3 coding sequence is TGTGCCTGGAGTGTAGGTGCGGGGGGCGGCTACGAGCAGTACTTC. It specifies CAWSVGAGGGYEQYF.

V is TRBV11-2 and J is TRBJ1-2, with 9 bases identical to TRBD1. Germline V gene data show CDR1 as SGHAT and CDR2 as FQNNGV. Trimming took 4 bases from V and 8 from J; bases not matched to a gene: 11. This CDR3 comprises 15 residues. The CDR3 region has the DNA TGTGCCAGCAGCTATAAGGGACAGGGCCTTGGGGGCTACACCTTC. This encodes CASSYKGQGLGGYTF. Combining the CDR3 with reference TRBV11-2 and TRBJ1-2 gives the whole variable domain EAGVAQSPRYKIIEKRQSVAFWCNPISGHATLYWYQQILGQGPKLLIQFQNNGVVDDSQLPKDRFSAERLKGVDSTLKIQPAKLEDSAVYLCASSYKGQGLGGYTFGSGTRLTVV.

This chain uses TRBV7-7 with TRBJ2-5, with 8 bases fitting TRBD2. The CDR3 is 12 residues long. Germline CDR1 is SSHAT and CDR2 is FNYEAQ (reference sequence). V shed 4 bases and J 6 bases; nucleotides not matched to a gene: 1. CDR3 region: CASSSGGQTQYF. The CDR3 nucleotides are TGTGCCAGCAGCTCGGGGGGGCAGACCCAGTACTTC. Combining the CDR3 with reference TRBV7-7 and TRBJ2-5 gives the whole variable domain GAGVSQSPRYKVTKRGQDVTLRCDPISSHATLYWYQQALGQGPEFLTYFNYEAQPDKSGLPSDRFSAERPEGSISTLTIQRTEQRDSAMYRCASSSGGQTQYFGPGTRLLVL.

This clone appeared a single time. The chain joins TRBV9 to TRBJ2-1, with D possibly matching TRBD1 (6 bases). The ends were cut back, 0 bases at V and 9 bases at J, with 16 bases in the middle. Germline V lookup: CDR1 SGDLS, CDR2 YYNGEE. The CDR3 extends over 15 amino acids. As DNA, the CDR3 is TGTGCCAGCAGCGTAGTAGGGGGAGCGACGGGTGAGCAGTTCTTC. Translated: CASSVVGGATGEQFF.

The chain joins TRBV6-5 to TRBJ1-4, with TRBD1 matching 7 bases. The junction had 13 bases not matched to a gene; V was cut back by 10 bases and J by 8 bases. The germline V gene has CDR1 MNHEY and CDR2 SVGAGI. The CDR3 extends over 14 amino acids. CDR3 region: CATSRGPTQEKLFF. CDR3 sequence (DNA): TGTGCCACGTCAAGGGGGCCTACCCAGGAAAAACTGTTTTTT.

This clone was seen more than once but under ten times. This chain joins TRBV7-2 and TRBJ2-7; D uncertain. Germline V lookup: CDR1 SGHTA, CDR2 FQGNSA. V shed 1 base and J shed 4 bases, with 14 bases lying between them. The CDR3 is 15 amino acids. The CDR3 reads CASSLVGQDRYEQYF. CDR3 in DNA: TGTGCCAGCAGCTTAGTAGGCCAGGATAGGTACGAGCAGTACTTC.

This clone was seen a handful of times. V usage is TRBV7-8 and J usage is TRBJ1-4, with TRBD1 identical over 9 bases. From germline, CDR1 is SGHVS and CDR2 FQNEAQ. The CDR3 has 15 residues. The ends lost 3 bases at V and 13 bases at J; junction bases unmatched: 12. The CDR3 DNA reads as TGTGCCAGCAGCTTTAGCAGGGACAGGGACTTGGGACTGTTTTTT. It translates to CASSFSRDRDLGLFF. Full variable domain (outside the CDR3, taken from reference TRBV7-8 and TRBJ1-4): GAGVSQSPRYKVAKRGQDVALRCDPISGHVSLFWYQQALGQGPEFLTYFQNEAQLDKSGLPSDRFFAERPEGSVSTLKIQRTQQEDSAVYLCASSFSRDRDLGLFFGSGTQLSVL.

The genes are TRBV3-1 (or the pseudogene TRBV3-2) and TRBJ2-7; possibly TRBD2 for D (6 bases). Trimming pared 4 bases from V and 2 bases from J, leaving 6 bases between. The CDR3 has 12 amino acids. Looked up from germline, CDR1 is LGHDT and CDR2 is YNNKEL (reference sequence). The CDR3: CASSLAAYEQYF. The DNA for the CDR3 is TGTGCCAGCAGCCTAGCGGCCTACGAGCAGTACTTC.

The rearrangement links TRBV28 to TRBJ2-3; 9 nucleotides line up with TRBD2. V was pared by 2 bases and J by 3 bases, with 3 bases of the junction left unmatched. The CDR3 is made up of 15 amino acids. Germline CDR1 and CDR2: MDHEN and SYDVKM. DNA for the CDR3: TGTGCCAGCAGTTTAGCGGGAGGGCCGACAGATACGCAGTATTTT. Protein: CASSLAGGPTDTQYF.

The V call is TRBV9, the J call TRBJ2-5, with D tentatively TRBD1 (7 bases). Trimming left V 7 bases short and J 5 bases short, with 24 bases between. This CDR3 has 16 residues. Germline-derived CDR1 and CDR2 are SGDLS and YYNGEE. CDR3 sequence: CASAAGQFGVLETQYF. Written as DNA, the CDR3 is TGTGCCAGCGCTGCGGGACAGTTCGGTGTATTGGAGACCCAGTACTTC.